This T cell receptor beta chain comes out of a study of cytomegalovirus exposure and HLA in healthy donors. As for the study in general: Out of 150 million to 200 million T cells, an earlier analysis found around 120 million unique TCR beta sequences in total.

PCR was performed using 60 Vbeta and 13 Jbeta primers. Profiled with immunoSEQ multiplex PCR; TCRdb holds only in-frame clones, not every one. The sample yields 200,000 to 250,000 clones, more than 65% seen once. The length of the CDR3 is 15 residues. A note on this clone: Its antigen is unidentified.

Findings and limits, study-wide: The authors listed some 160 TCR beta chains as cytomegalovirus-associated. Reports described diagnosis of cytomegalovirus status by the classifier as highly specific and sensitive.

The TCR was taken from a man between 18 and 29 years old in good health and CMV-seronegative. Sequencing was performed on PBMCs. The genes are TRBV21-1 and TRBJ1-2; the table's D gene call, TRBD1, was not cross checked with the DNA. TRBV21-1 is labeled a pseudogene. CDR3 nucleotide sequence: TGTGCCAGCACCAGGGGACAGATGTTCAACTATGGCTACACCTTC. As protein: CASTRGQMFNYGYTF.